What follows are 10 T cell receptor beta chains derived from one specimen sequenced in a study of T cell responses to AZD1222 COVID-19 vaccine. Generated by immunoSEQ multiplex PCR, the TCRdb table keeps only in-frame clones and is missing some. The sample holds tens of thousands of clones, roughly 88% seen once. Sample: peripheral blood, taken on day 0 of MenACWY control vaccination. Receptors were obtained from an adult in good health.

The chain links TRBV2 to TRBJ1-2; D might be TRBD1 (6 bases). Germline V lookup: CDR1 SNHLY, CDR2 FYNNEI. The V gene lost 3 bases and the J gene lost 3 bases, with 11 bases spanning the gap. This CDR3 is 14 amino acids long. The chain's CDR3 is CASSDGTSDYGYTF. The CDR3 DNA follows: TGTGCCAGCAGTGACGGGACATCGGACTATGGCTACACCTTC.

This chain uses TRBV9 with TRBJ2-5; D is unclear. Trimming took 4 bases from V and 5 from J, leaving 12 bases between them. CDR1 and CDR2 from the germline V gene are SGDLS and YYNGEE. CDR3 length: 13 amino acids. The CDR3 DNA is TGTGCCAGCAGCTTCCAGTTGGGGGAGACCCAGTACTTC. Its protein is CASSFQLGETQYF.

The rearrangement uses TRBV19 and TRBJ1-2, with 9 bases that match TRBD1. V shed 5 bases and J 8 bases; nucleotides not matched to a gene: 24. The CDR3 runs 19 residues. The V gene's germline CDR1 is LNHDA and CDR2 SQIVND (reference sequence). This CDR3 is CASSSQPAGTGLASDGYTF. The CDR3 DNA is TGTGCCAGTAGTTCTCAACCCGCGGGGACAGGGCTAGCCTCCGACGGCTACACCTTC.

The rearrangement joins TRBV2 to TRBJ2-5; D gene ambiguous. This CDR3 spans 12 amino acids. Germline V CDR1 and CDR2: SNHLY, FYNNEI. Trimming removed 7 bases at V and 4 bases at J, with 10 bases between. CDR3 nucleotide sequence: TGTGCCAGCAAAGTCCTTCGAGAGACCCAGTACTTC. This translates into CASKVLRETQYF.

In this sample, this clone turned up a few times. Distinct nucleotide sequences in the sample also encode this CDR3. This rearrangement joins TRBV7-9 to TRBJ2-7; tentative D call: TRBD2 (6 bases). Per the germline V gene, CDR1 is SEHNR and CDR2 is FQNEAQ (reference sequence). V dropped 2 bases and J dropped 4 bases, with 12 bases sitting between them. The CDR3 loop spans 14 amino acids. CDR3 sequence: CASSLSGGGYEQYF. CDR3 DNA: TGTGCCAGCAGCTTATCCGGGGGTGGGTACGAGCAGTACTTC.

The chain is built from TRBV4-1 and TRBJ1-5; D is uncertain. Germline V CDR1 and CDR2: MGHRA, YSYEKL. Trimming removed 0 bases at V and 0 bases at J, with 6 bases between. The CDR3 covers 15 residues. The CDR3, as DNA: TGCGCCAGCAGCCAAGAACACTATAGCAATCAGCCCCAGCATTTT. Amino acids: CASSQEHYSNQPQHF.

This chain connects TRBV18 to TRBJ1-5, with TRBD1 identical over 12 bases. J lost 6 bases, V lost 3 bases, and 0 bases had no gene match. This CDR3 has 14 amino acids. Germline assignment: CDR1 KGHSH and CDR2 LQKENI. Here the CDR3 DNA reads TGTGCCAGCTCACCGGGACAGGGGGCTCAGCCCCAGCATTTT. This translates into CASSPGQGAQPQHF.

The chain has TRBV18 and TRBJ2-1; D perhaps matches TRBD1 (5 bases). V lost 6 bases and J 5 bases, leaving 14 bases between the germline ends. This CDR3 contains 14 residues. CDR1 and CDR2 from the germline V gene are KGHSH and LQKENI. Here the CDR3 reads CASSSDRRNNEQFF. The CDR3 bases are TGTGCCAGCTCGTCCGACAGACGTAACAATGAGCAGTTCTTC.

This chain uses TRBV6-5 with TRBJ1-6; D call uncertain. The CDR3 extends over 16 amino acids. Germline V gene data show CDR1 as MNHEY and CDR2 as SVGAGI. Trimming left V 0 bases short and J 9 bases short, with 15 bases between. This CDR3 reads CASSYSSESVGSPLHF. CDR3 nucleotide sequence: TGTGCCAGCAGTTACTCGTCTGAGAGCGTTGGTTCACCCCTCCACTTT.

This clone appeared a single time. The CDR3 sequence: CASSLGVVNTEAFF. The CDR3 nucleotides read TGTGCCAGCAGCTTAGGGGTGGTGAACACTGAAGCTTTCTTT. V usage is TRBV7-8 and J usage is TRBJ1-1; D is undetermined. Germline CDR1 is SGHVS and CDR2 is FQNEAQ. V was pared by 1 base and J by 0 bases, with 6 bases between. There are 14 residues in the CDR3. The variable domain in full, with the rest retrieved from reference TRBV7-8 and TRBJ1-1, is GAGVSQSPRYKVAKRGQDVALRCDPISGHVSLFWYQQALGQGPEFLTYFQNEAQLDKSGLPSDRFFAERPEGSVSTLKIQRTQQEDSAVYLCASSLGVVNTEAFFGQGTRLTVV.